This T cell receptor (beta chain) comes out of a study of blood T cells in healthy people across ages. Across the study: About one barcoded beta molecule per two T cells was the capture yield of template switching.

Trimming pared 5 bases from V and 2 bases from J, leaving 13 bases between. This CDR3 comprises 14 residues. Germline CDR1 is SGHVS and CDR2 is FNYEAQ. The sample holds many counts of this clonotype. A second roughly 6 to 11 cycle PCR used barcoded and J-beta primers. TCRdb called the 5' RACE reads again in MiXCR, with one record for every CDR3 protein. Of 1.5 million to 2 million distinct CDR3 sequences listed, approximately 32% are singletons. Sequencing input: blood. J is TRBJ2-7 and V is TRBV7-6; weak D call: TRBD1 (6 bases). This sequence was found in a woman aged 25 to 45 in good health. This CDR3 is CASSPRDKTYEQYF. In nucleotides, the CDR3 is TGTGCCAGCAGCCCCCGGGACAAAACCTACGAGCAGTACTTC.